Listed here are 15 T cell receptor beta chains from one sample, sequenced in a study of T cell repertoires in cytomegalovirus infection. TCRdb analysed the reads with MiXCR anew, one entry per CDR3 protein. Altogether around 260,000 distinct CDR3 sequences are present, more than 20% being singletons, with the ten largest covering about 15%. Input material: PBMCs. The receptors come from a human donor in good health (CMV status not recorded). Some clones in this sample may be carry-over from other donors' samples.

This clonotype occurred many times. This chain joins TRBV6-1 and TRBJ2-7, with 7 bases fitting TRBD2. CDR3 length: 13 amino acids. Germline CDR1 MNHNS, CDR2 SASEGT. The junction had 5 bases not matched to a gene; V was cut back by 6 bases and J by 3 bases. The CDR3 region has the DNA TGTGCCAGCAGCCCGGGGACTAACTACGAGCAGTACGTC. Protein product: CASSPGTNYEQYV.

Many counts were recorded for this clonotype. V gene TRBV7-8 combines with J gene TRBJ1-3; 8 nucleotides agree with TRBD1. The trim removed 3 bases at V and 2 bases at J, leaving 6 bases unmatched. The CDR3 contains 16 residues. Germline values: CDR1 SGHVS, CDR2 FQNEAQ. The CDR3 DNA follows: TGTGCCAGCAGCTTGACGGAGACAGGGGCTGGAAACACCATATATTTT. It translates to CASSLTETGAGNTIYF. Looking up the rest from reference TRBV7-8 and TRBJ1-3 gives the full variable domain: GAGVSQSPRYKVAKRGQDVALRCDPISGHVSLFWYQQALGQGPEFLTYFQNEAQLDKSGLPSDRFFAERPEGSVSTLKIQRTQQEDSAVYLCASSLTETGAGNTIYFGEGSWLTVV.

The chain joins TRBV29-1 to TRBJ2-5, with D possibly being TRBD1 or TRBD2 (5 bases each). This CDR3 comprises 13 residues. Germline loops: CDR1 SQVTM, CDR2 ANQGSEA. With 7 bases removed from V and 1 base from J, the gap between germline ends came to 13 bases. The DNA of the CDR3 is TGCAGCGGAGGGCAGGGTTCCCAAGAGACCCAGTACTTC. This encodes CSGGQGSQETQYF.

V and J are TRBV7-9 and TRBJ2-7, with 8 bases aligning to TRBD1. With 4 bases clipped from V and 1 base from J, the junction kept 6 bases outside the gene matches. Germline V gives CDR1 SEHNR, CDR2 FQNEAQ (reference sequence). This CDR3 spans 15 amino acids. The DNA for the CDR3 is TGTGCCAGCAGCTCAGGACAGGGCTTGTCCTACGAGCAGTACTTC. Its protein product is CASSSGQGLSYEQYF.

The chain links TRBV7-2 to TRBJ2-7, with D unclear. The germline V gene encodes CDR1 SGHTA and CDR2 FQGNSA. The CDR3 consists of 15 residues. V was cut by 0 bases and J by 4 bases, with 13 bases left in between. The CDR3: CASSLARDPLYEQYF. The CDR3 DNA reads as TGTGCCAGCAGCTTAGCGCGAGATCCCCTATACGAGCAGTACTTC.

The V call is TRBV20-1, the J call TRBJ2-1; a weak D match, TRBD2 (6 bases). The CDR3 extends over 12 amino acids. With 5 bases removed from V and 9 bases from J, the gap between germline ends came to 14 bases. CDR1 and CDR2 from the germline V gene are DFQATT and SNEGSKA (reference sequence). The CDR3: CSAAGLPGEQFF. The CDR3 DNA follows: TGCAGTGCTGCGGGACTTCCCGGTGAGCAGTTCTTC.

V and J are TRBV29-1 and TRBJ2-6; D remains ambiguous. The CDR3 contains 13 residues. Trimming pared 6 bases from V and 2 bases from J, leaving 8 bases between. CDR1 and CDR2 from the germline V gene are SQVTM and ANQGSEA. The CDR3 sequence is CSVSRAGANVLTF. DNA of the CDR3: TGCAGCGTCTCAAGGGCTGGGGCCAACGTCCTGACTTTC.

This chain links TRBV6-1 with TRBJ2-1; no clear D gene. The V and J ends lost 9 bases and 0 bases respectively, with 6 bases between them. The CDR3 spans 12 residues. Germline V CDR1 and CDR2: MNHNS, SASEGT. The CDR3 here is CARLRSYNEQFF. CDR3 bases: TGTGCCAGGCTCCGCTCCTACAATGAGCAGTTCTTC.

The CDR3 region is CASSLGLAADEQFF. DNA for the CDR3: TGTGCCAGCAGCTTAGGACTAGCGGCCGATGAGCAGTTCTTC. The V and J genes are TRBV7-9 and TRBJ2-1; 9 nucleotides match TRBD2. The CDR3 covers 14 residues. In germline, CDR1 is SEHNR, CDR2 FQNEAQ (reference sequence). J was trimmed by 8 bases and V by 1 base; bases with no gene match: 3.

This clonotype was found a few times. A junction end diverges from the germline sequence, so it may reflect a read error. The chain recombines TRBV10-2 with TRBJ2-3; 11 bases align to TRBD2. CDR1 is WSHSY and CDR2 is SAAADI in the germline V gene. This CDR3 contains 18 residues. The CDR3 DNA reads as TGCGCCAGCACCCCGCAGGTAGCGGGGGGGCGAGGCACAAATACGCAGTATTTT. It encodes CASTPQVAGGRGTNTQYF.

The chain joins TRBV7-6 to TRBJ1-2; D possibly corresponds to TRBD1 (5 bases). Trimming took off 1 base at V and 2 bases at J, with 8 bases between the two ends. Looked up from germline, CDR1 is SGHVS and CDR2 is FNYEAQ. The CDR3 loop spans 14 amino acids. The CDR3, as DNA: TGTGCCAGCAGCTTAGACAGGCAGAACTATGGCTACACCTTC. It yields the protein CASSLDRQNYGYTF. Full variable domain (remainder filled in from reference TRBV7-6 and TRBJ1-2): GAGVSQSPRYKVTKRGQDVALRCDPISGHVSLYWYRQALGQGPEFLTYFNYEAQQDKSGLPNDRFSAERPEGSISTLTIQRTEQRDSAMYRCASSLDRQNYGYTFGSGTRLTVV.

A note on this clonotype: This may be a read error, as it is one base from a much larger clone. CDR3 bases: TGTGCCAGCAGCTTATCCGTCCGCTCCTACAGTGAGCAGTTCTTC. Protein sequence: CASSLSVRSYSEQFF. The rearrangement links TRBV7-2 to TRBJ2-1, with D unclear. Germline CDR1 is SGHTA and CDR2 is FQGNSA. The CDR3 runs to 15 residues. Full variable domain (outside the CDR3, taken from reference TRBV7-2 and TRBJ2-1): GAGVSQSPSNKVTEKGKDVELRCDPISGHTALYWYRQSLGQGLEFLIYFQGNSAPDKSGLPSDRFSAERTGGSVSTLTIQRTQQEDSAVYLCASSLSVRSYSEQFFGPGTRLTVL.

Only a few counts were recorded for this clonotype. The chain recombines TRBV6-2 or TRBV6-3 with TRBJ2-7; 12 positions agree with TRBD2. This CDR3 comprises 14 residues. Germline assignment: CDR1 MNHEY and CDR2 SVGEGT. V lost 7 bases to trimming and J lost 2 bases; unmatched junction nucleotides: 3. CDR3 nucleotide sequence: TGTGCCAGCAACCCTAGCGGGGGGGCCTACGAGCAGTACTTC. It specifies CASNPSGGAYEQYF.

The chain has TRBV19 and TRBJ2-3; 10 bases align to TRBD1. The CDR3 extends over 15 amino acids. Germline values: CDR1 LNHDA, CDR2 SQIVND (reference sequence). The J segment lost 5 bases and the V segment lost 1 base, leaving 3 bases of the junction unmatched. CDR3 sequence: CASSIGGTGEDTQYF. The CDR3 nucleotides read TGTGCCAGTAGTATAGGGGGGACAGGGGAAGATACGCAGTATTTT.

This clonotype was recorded a few times. This rearrangement joins TRBV19 to TRBJ2-1; 8 bases are shared with TRBD2. With 1 base clipped from V and 3 bases from J, the junction kept 5 bases outside the gene matches. This CDR3 is 16 amino acids long. Germline CDR1 LNHDA, CDR2 SQIVND (reference sequence). The CDR3 sequence is CASSIVAGGNYNEQFF. For the CDR3, the DNA is TGTGCCAGTAGTATAGTGGCGGGAGGAAACTACAATGAGCAGTTCTTC.